The 20 T cell receptor beta chains below come from one sample, sequenced in a study of control samples from healthy donors and cancer patients. Clones were sequenced by immunoSEQ multiplex PCR, and TCRdb holds only the in-frame ones, with some missing. The repertoire holds around 80,000 clones, roughly 90% seen once, with around 5.8% in the top ten. Sequenced: blood. These receptors all stem from a man aged 50-59 years in good health.

A single count supports this clone. The gene calls are TRBV5-6 and TRBJ2-7; TRBD1 matches 8 bases. Germline V CDR1 and CDR2: SGHDT, YYEEEE. The ends lost 2 bases at V and 7 bases at J; junction bases unmatched: 8. The CDR3 sequence is 14 residues long. As DNA, the CDR3 is TGTGCCAGCAGCTTCGACAGGGGCGGTGGGGAGCAGTACTTC. This sequence encodes CASSFDRGGGEQYF. Variable domain in full (rest from reference TRBV5-6 and TRBJ2-7): DAGVTQSPTHLIKTRGQQVTLRCSPKSGHDTVSWYQQALGQGPQFIFQYYEEEERQRGNFPDRFSGHQFPNYSSELNVNALLLGDSALYLCASSFDRGGGEQYFGPGTRLTVT.

V usage is TRBV27 and J usage is TRBJ2-7, with TRBD1 identical over 8 bases. V was pared by 2 bases and J by 3 bases, with 0 bases of the junction left unmatched. Germline lookup yields CDR1 MNHEY and CDR2 SMNVEV (reference sequence). This CDR3 is built from 13 residues. CDR3 sequence: CASSLGTGYEQYF. For the CDR3, the DNA is TGTGCCAGCAGTTTAGGGACAGGCTACGAGCAGTACTTC.

This chain connects TRBV30 to TRBJ1-6, with 7 bases fitting TRBD1. After removal of 2 bases from V and 3 bases from J, the junction contained 4 bases not matched to a gene. Germline V gene lookup returns CDR1 GTSNPN and CDR2 SVGIG (reference sequence). This CDR3 has 15 residues. The CDR3 DNA sequence: TGTGCCTGGAGTAAACGGGACAGCTATAATTCACCCCTCCACTTT. Its translation is CAWSKRDSYNSPLHF.

This clone was seen only once. The chain joins TRBV7-9 to TRBJ1-4, with D perhaps matching TRBD1 (5 bases). Germline loops: CDR1 SEHNR, CDR2 FQNEAQ (reference sequence). Trimming pared 3 bases from V and 5 bases from J, leaving 13 bases between. CDR3 size: 15 residues. The CDR3 coding sequence is TGTGCCAGCAGCTTCGGAGGGGCGCAGAATGAAAAACTGTTTTTT. Encoded protein: CASSFGGAQNEKLFF.

The V gene is TRBV19, the J gene TRBJ2-7; D is unclear. Germline V gene sequence: CDR1 LNHDA, CDR2 SQIVND (reference sequence). The CDR3 spans 13 residues. V was clipped by 7 bases and J by 5 bases, with 15 bases between them. The DNA of the CDR3 is TGTGCCAGTATGGCCCCTGTGGGGAACGAGCAGTACTTC. Translated: CASMAPVGNEQYF.

This chain links TRBV2 with TRBJ1-3; tentative D call: TRBD1 (5 bases). V was trimmed by 3 bases and J by 6 bases, leaving 12 bases between them. The CDR3 is 14 residues long. Germline lookup yields CDR1 SNHLY and CDR2 FYNNEI. CDR3 bases: TGTGCCAGCAGTGAGGAGGGACCCTCAAACACCATATATTTT. Translated, it gives CASSEEGPSNTIYF.

The chain has TRBV13 and TRBJ2-1, with TRBD2 identical over 11 bases. The CDR3 totals 14 residues. V shed 8 bases and J 5 bases; nucleotides not matched to a gene: 5. CDR1 is PRHDT and CDR2 is FYEKMQ in the germline V gene (reference sequence). This CDR3 reads CASPGTSGNNEQFF. As DNA, the CDR3 is TGTGCCAGCCCCGGGACTAGCGGAAACAATGAGCAGTTCTTC.

The chain is built from TRBV7-8 and TRBJ2-3, with 7 bases matching TRBD2. V lost 4 bases to trimming and J lost 4 bases; unmatched junction nucleotides: 2. Per germline, CDR1 SGHVS and CDR2 FQNEAQ. The CDR3 totals 13 residues. The CDR3 coding sequence is TGTGCCAGCAGCTCCGCGGGGGCAGATACGCAGTATTTT. Translation: CASSSAGADTQYF.

V and J are TRBV27 and TRBJ1-1; D uncertain. CDR1 is MNHEY, CDR2 SMNVEV, per germline (reference sequence). This CDR3 is built from 13 residues. The V and J ends lost 3 bases and 6 bases respectively, with 11 bases between them. In DNA, the CDR3 is TGTGCCAGCAGTTTTTGGGGAACGGCTGAAGCTTTCTTT. Translating it yields CASSFWGTAEAFF.

The J gene is TRBJ2-3, the V gene TRBV5-1, with TRBD1 matching over 10 bases. The CDR3 runs 15 residues. CDR1 and CDR2 (germline): SGHRS, YFSETQ. V trimming: 3 bases; J trimming: 5 bases; junction bases outside the gene matches: 6. CDR3 nucleotides: TGCGCCAGCAGCTCAATAGGACAGGGGGGAGATACGCAGTATTTT. Translated, it gives CASSSIGQGGDTQYF.

This chain links TRBV5-6 with TRBJ1-4; no reliable D call. V lost 0 bases to trimming and J lost 5 bases, with 8 bases between them. This CDR3 is built from 14 residues. CDR1 is SGHDT, CDR2 YYEEEE, per germline. CDR3 DNA sequence: TGTGCCAGCAGCTTGGGCACAGCCAATGAAAAACTGTTTTTT. Translation: CASSLGTANEKLFF.

The chain employs TRBV5-1 and TRBJ2-3; D remains ambiguous. This CDR3 is built from 17 residues. CDR1 is SGHRS and CDR2 is YFSETQ in the germline V gene. Trimming removed 0 bases from V and 0 bases from J, with 14 bases in between. The DNA of the CDR3 is TGCGCCAGCAGCTTGGCCGGAGCAGTTTCTAGCACAGATACGCAGTATTTT. This gives the protein CASSLAGAVSSTDTQYF.

The rearrangement links TRBV16 to TRBJ2-5; 9 bases match TRBD1. CDR3 length: 17 residues. The germline V gene encodes CDR1 KGHSY and CDR2 FQNENV. With 1 base clipped from V and 5 bases from J, the junction kept 11 bases outside the gene matches. The DNA for the CDR3 is TGTGCCAGCAGCCAATTGAAGACAGGGGGTTCAGAGGAGACCCAGTACTTC. As protein: CASSQLKTGGSEETQYF.

CDR3 loop: CASSRRGNTIYF. The CDR3 DNA is TGTGCCAGCAGCCGACGTGGAAACACCATATATTTT. The chain carries TRBV11-3 and TRBJ1-3; D unresolved. CDR1 and CDR2 (germline): SGHNT, YENEEA. The CDR3 is 12 amino acids. The V and J ends lost 5 bases and 3 bases respectively, with 5 bases between them.

V and J are TRBV2 and TRBJ1-2; 8 positions match TRBD1. Germline lookup yields CDR1 SNHLY and CDR2 FYNNEI. With V trimmed by 8 bases and J by 8 bases, 13 bases remained unmatched. CDR3 length equals 14 residues. The CDR3 bases are TGTGCCAGCCTAATAGACAGGGGAGGAGAAGGCTACACCTTC. Its translation: CASLIDRGGEGYTF. Drawing the rest from reference TRBV2 and TRBJ1-2, the complete variable domain is EPEVTQTPSHQVTQMGQEVILRCVPISNHLYFYWYRQILGQKVEFLVSFYNNEISEKSEIFDDQFSVERPDGSNFTLKIRSTKLEDSAMYFCASLIDRGGEGYTFGSGTRLTVV.

The chain joins TRBV18 to TRBJ1-6; D gene ambiguous. V lost 3 bases and J lost 7, with 16 bases in between. The V gene's germline CDR1 is KGHSH and CDR2 LQKENI. The CDR3 has 16 residues. CDR3: CASSPSLMQRNSPLHF. The CDR3 nucleotides read TGTGCCAGCTCACCGTCGTTGATGCAGAGGAATTCACCCCTCCACTTT.

The chain uses TRBV18 and TRBJ2-7, with D perhaps matching TRBD1 (6 bases). V lost 6 bases and J lost 3, with 15 bases in between. Germline V gene sequence: CDR1 KGHSH, CDR2 LQKENI. The CDR3 is 14 residues long. CDR3 coding DNA: TGTGCCAGCTCCCGGGAAGGGGGTGGCTACGAGCAGTACTTC. Encoded protein: CASSREGGGYEQYF. Supplemented by reference TRBV18 and TRBJ2-7, the full variable domain reads NAGVMQNPRHLVRRRGQEARLRCSPMKGHSHVYWYRQLPEEGLKFMVYLQKENIIDESGMPKERFSAEFPKEGPSILRIQQVVRGDSAAYFCASSREGGGYEQYFGPGTRLTVT.

This clone was counted only a few times. This chain joins TRBV19 and TRBJ2-7, with a possible D match to TRBD1 (6 bases). Germline loops: CDR1 LNHDA, CDR2 SQIVND (reference sequence). The CDR3 consists of 15 residues. V gave up 1 base and J gave up 2 bases, with 12 bases separating them. This CDR3 reads CASSIAWAGAYEQYF. DNA of the CDR3: TGTGCCAGTAGTATAGCTTGGGCAGGGGCCTACGAGCAGTACTTC.

CDR3 sequence reads: CASSSPGTPEAFF. Written as DNA, the CDR3 is TGTGCCAGCAGTTCCCCGGGGACTCCGGAAGCTTTCTTT. The gene calls are TRBV7-9 and TRBJ1-1, with D possibly matching TRBD1 (5 bases). CDR3 length: 13 residues. The V gene lost 6 bases and the J gene lost 8 bases, with 16 bases spanning the gap. Germline loops: CDR1 SEHNR, CDR2 FQNEAQ (reference sequence).

The chain recombines TRBV2 with TRBJ1-4; maybe TRBD1 (6 bases). Germline V CDR1 and CDR2: SNHLY, FYNNEI. The CDR3 runs to 16 residues. Trimming removed 5 bases from V and 5 bases from J, with 18 bases in between. DNA of the CDR3: TGTGCCAGCAGTCCTTCCCGACAGGCCTCGAATGAAAAACTGTTTTTT. Residues: CASSPSRQASNEKLFF.